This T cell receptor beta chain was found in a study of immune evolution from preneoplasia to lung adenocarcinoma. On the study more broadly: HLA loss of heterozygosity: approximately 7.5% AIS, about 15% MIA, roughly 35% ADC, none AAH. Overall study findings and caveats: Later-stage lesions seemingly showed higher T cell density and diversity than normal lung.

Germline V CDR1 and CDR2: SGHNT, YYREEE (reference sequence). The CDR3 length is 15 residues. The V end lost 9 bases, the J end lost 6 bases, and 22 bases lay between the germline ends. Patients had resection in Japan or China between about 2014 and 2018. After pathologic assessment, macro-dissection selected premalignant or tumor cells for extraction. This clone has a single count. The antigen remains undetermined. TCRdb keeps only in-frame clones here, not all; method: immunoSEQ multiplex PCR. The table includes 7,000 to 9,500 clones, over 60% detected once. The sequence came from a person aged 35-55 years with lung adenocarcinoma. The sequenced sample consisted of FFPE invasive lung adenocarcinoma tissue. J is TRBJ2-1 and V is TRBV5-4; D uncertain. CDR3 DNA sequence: TGTGCCACCCAGGCCGGCCCTGGGGTCTCCAATGAGCAGTTCTTC. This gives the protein CATQAGPGVSNEQFF.